Presented here are 18 T cell receptor beta chains from one specimen sequenced in a study of blood T cell repertoires in COVID-19. Sequencing was performed with immunoSEQ multiplex PCR; in TCRdb, only in-frame clones are kept and a portion is missing. The repertoire consists of some 99,000 clones, with roughly 86% occurring once and the leading ten covering 10% to 15%. Sequencing was done on a sample of peripheral blood. These TCRs come from a woman aged 55 to 70 in a cohort sampled during active or convalescent COVID-19.

V gene TRBV6-5 combines with J gene TRBJ2-3; 8 bases fit TRBD2. V lost 6 bases and J lost 2; bases outside the gene matches: 7. The length of the CDR3 is 15 residues. In germline, CDR1 is MNHEY, CDR2 SVGAGI. The CDR3 here is CASRGTRGITDTQYF. In DNA form, the CDR3 reads TGTGCCAGCAGAGGGACTAGGGGGATCACAGATACGCAGTATTTT.

The chain combines TRBV7-8 with TRBJ1-4, with a weak D call TRBD1 (6 bases). Germline values: CDR1 SGHVS, CDR2 FQNEAQ. This CDR3 region has 14 residues. V was cut by 5 bases and J by 8 bases, with 15 bases left in between. The DNA of the CDR3 is TGTGCCAGCAGCCTTACAGGGAAACAAGAAAAACTGTTTTTT. Its translation is CASSLTGKQEKLFF.

J is TRBJ1-2 and V is TRBV5-6; tentative D call: TRBD1 (5 bases). The germline CDR1 and CDR2 sequences are SGHDT and YYEEEE. This CDR3 contains 17 residues. The V end lost 4 bases, the J end lost 7 bases, and 26 bases lay between the germline ends. This chain's CDR3 is CASSAHAGGGTRAGYTF. The CDR3 DNA sequence: TGTGCCAGCAGCGCACACGCGGGCGGGGGGACGCGTGCTGGCTACACCTTC.

The chain has TRBV9 and TRBJ2-7; the match to TRBD2 covers 10 bases. Germline-derived CDR1 and CDR2 are SGDLS and YYNGEE. The ends lost 4 bases at V and 3 bases at J; junction bases unmatched: 10. The CDR3 is made up of 16 amino acids. CDR3 in DNA: TGTGCCAGCAGCCTAGGGGGGGCTAGCGGGAGCTACGAGCAGTACTTC. It yields the protein CASSLGGASGSYEQYF.

The V gene is TRBV7-3, the J gene TRBJ2-1; possible D gene TRBD2, 5 bases. This CDR3 region has 16 residues. Germline loops: CDR1 SGHTA, CDR2 FQGTGA. V shed 3 bases and J shed 0 bases, with 12 bases lying between them. CDR3 sequence (DNA): TGTGCCAGCAGCTTCTCAGCGGTGAGCTCCTACAATGAGCAGTTCTTC. Translated, it gives CASSFSAVSSYNEQFF.

This clone was seen a few times. The chain couples TRBV10-1 to TRBJ2-3; 15 positions agree with TRBD2. The germline CDR1 and CDR2 sequences are WNHNN and SYGVQD (reference sequence). After removal of 2 bases from V and 6 bases from J, the junction contained 3 bases not matched to a gene. This CDR3 has 16 residues. The CDR3 here is CASSEGLAGGLDTQYF. CDR3 in DNA: TGCGCCAGCAGTGAGGGACTAGCGGGAGGGTTGGATACGCAGTATTTT.

This chain links TRBV10-3 with TRBJ2-3; a possible D gene is TRBD1 (5 bases). There are 13 residues in the CDR3. Trimming cost V 11 bases and J 2 bases, with 14 bases left between them. Germline CDR1 is ENHRY and CDR2 is SYGVKD. Here the CDR3 reads CASSDTYTDTQYF. The CDR3 DNA is TGTGCCTCCTCGGACACATACACAGATACGCAGTATTTT.

This clone was observed a handful of times. CDR3 nucleotide sequence: TGTGCCAGCACCACTAGCCCGGGAGGAGGGACCGGGGAGCTGTTTTTT. This sequence encodes CASTTSPGGGTGELFF. V and J are TRBV9 and TRBJ2-2; 7 bases align to TRBD2. This CDR3 is built from 16 residues. V lost 6 bases and J lost 5; bases outside the gene matches: 13. Germline-derived CDR1 and CDR2 are SGDLS and YYNGEE.

This clone was seen only once. The chain uses TRBV9 and TRBJ2-3; no clear D. V lost 0 bases and J lost 5, with 10 bases in between. The CDR3 is 14 amino acids. Germline lookup yields CDR1 SGDLS and CDR2 YYNGEE. CDR3 DNA: TGTGCCAGCAGCGTAGGTTCCTTCGGAGATACGCAGTATTTT. It codes for CASSVGSFGDTQYF.

The V gene is TRBV3-1 (or the pseudogene TRBV3-2), the J gene TRBJ1-4, with 7 bases aligning to TRBD1. This CDR3 comprises 12 residues. CDR1 is LGHDT and CDR2 is YNNKEL in the germline V gene (reference sequence). V lost 4 bases to trimming and J lost 7 bases; unmatched junction nucleotides: 0. This CDR3 is CASSRQGEKLFF. CDR3 coding DNA: TGTGCCAGCAGCCGACAGGGTGAAAAACTGTTTTTT.

The V and J genes are TRBV7-2 and TRBJ2-1, with 9 bases identical to TRBD2. V dropped 5 bases and J dropped 14; count of bases not matched to a gene: 10. CDR1 is SGHTA, CDR2 FQGNSA, per germline. This CDR3 has 13 residues. The CDR3 DNA reads TGTGCCAGCAGCCCCGCGACTAGCGGAGCGAAGTTCTTC. This translates into CASSPATSGAKFF.

The chain carries TRBV18 and TRBJ1-4, with 8 bases lining up with TRBD1. This CDR3 comprises 16 residues. Per germline, CDR1 KGHSH and CDR2 LQKENI. V lost 3 bases, J lost 7 bases, and 10 bases stayed unmatched. The CDR3 reads CASSPLSGTGGEKLFF. For the CDR3, the DNA is TGTGCCAGCTCACCGCTCTCCGGGACAGGTGGTGAAAAACTGTTTTTT. Full variable domain (remainder filled in from reference TRBV18 and TRBJ1-4): NAGVMQNPRHLVRRRGQEARLRCSPMKGHSHVYWYRQLPEEGLKFMVYLQKENIIDESGMPKERFSAEFPKEGPSILRIQQVVRGDSAAYFCASSPLSGTGGEKLFFGSGTQLSVL.

This rearrangement joins TRBV5-1 to TRBJ1-1; possibly TRBD1 for D (5 bases). This CDR3 comprises 14 residues. Germline loops: CDR1 SGHRS, CDR2 YFSETQ. V dropped 6 bases and J dropped 1 base, with 13 bases sitting between them. CDR3: CASNLDSQNTEAFF. The CDR3 coding sequence is TGCGCCAGCAACCTAGACAGCCAGAACACTGAAGCTTTCTTT.

The chain uses TRBV4-1 and TRBJ1-6; weak D call: TRBD1 (5 bases). The CDR3 covers 15 residues. The V and J ends lost 0 bases and 7 bases respectively, with 10 bases between them. The germline CDR1 and CDR2 sequences are MGHRA and YSYEKL. CDR3 nucleotides: TGCGCCAGCAGCCAAGACCGAACAGGAAATTCACCCCTCCACTTT. This encodes CASSQDRTGNSPLHF.

The chain recombines TRBV6-5 with TRBJ1-1; TRBD1 aligns across 7 bases. Germline CDR1 is MNHEY and CDR2 is SVGAGI. The CDR3 covers 14 residues. The V and J ends lost 0 bases and 5 bases, in that order; junction bases with no gene match: 3. The CDR3 here is CASSYSGQWTEAFF. The CDR3 coding sequence is TGTGCCAGCAGTTACTCGGGACAGTGGACTGAAGCTTTCTTT.

The chain carries TRBV10-3 and TRBJ2-5, with 7 bases matching TRBD2. This CDR3 is 14 amino acids long. Germline lookup yields CDR1 ENHRY and CDR2 SYGVKD. V gave up 2 bases and J gave up 4 bases; unmatched junction bases: 4. CDR3 protein: CAISEGGVAETQYF. The DNA of the CDR3 is TGTGCCATCAGTGAGGGGGGGGTGGCAGAGACCCAGTACTTC.

The chain carries TRBV6-5 and TRBJ1-3, with 8 bases matching TRBD1. The germline gives CDR1 MNHEY, CDR2 SVGAGI. The CDR3 spans 13 residues. The junction had 1 base not matched to a gene; V was cut back by 6 bases and J by 3 bases. This CDR3 is CASRTGVGNTIYF. CDR3 nucleotides: TGTGCCAGCAGGACAGGGGTTGGAAACACCATATATTTT.

J is TRBJ1-4 and V is TRBV28, with D possibly matching TRBD1 (5 bases). Germline loops: CDR1 MDHEN, CDR2 SYDVKM. This CDR3 has 14 residues. The V end lost 6 bases, the J end lost 4 bases, and 12 bases lay between the germline ends. CDR3 in DNA: TGTGCCAGCAGGCTCCGGGGGTTTAATGAAAAACTGTTTTTT. Its protein product is CASRLRGFNEKLFF. Combining the CDR3 with reference TRBV28 and TRBJ1-4 gives the whole variable domain DVKVTQSSRYLVKRTGEKVFLECVQDMDHENMFWYRQDPGLGLRLIYFSYDVKMKEKGDIPEGYSVSREKKERFSLILESASTNQTSMYLCASRLRGFNEKLFFGSGTQLSVL.